This entry lists 18 T cell receptor beta chains sequenced from one sample in a study of blood T cell repertoires in COVID-19 (dated by TCRdb to about 2020). Libraries were prepared through the immunoSEQ multiplex PCR assay. Sourced from immuneACCESS, this table was stored by TCRdb with only in-frame sequences that have V and J called. A share of the clones is absent; for the studies checked, an unresolved V gene accounts for under half, and the remainder has no known explanation. The sample contains tens of thousands of clones, more than 70% of them found a single time. The ten largest clones represent more than 15% of the sample. The sequenced sample consisted of peripheral blood. The receptors stem from a man aged 60 to 69 with COVID-19, enrolled during active disease.

The chain carries TRBV7-6 and TRBJ2-7, with a possible D match to TRBD2 (5 bases). The V and J ends lost 5 bases and 4 bases respectively, with 15 bases between them. The CDR3 runs to 14 residues. Germline assignment: CDR1 SGHVS and CDR2 FNYEAQ. This chain's CDR3 is CASSRERTGYEQYF. The CDR3 bases are TGTGCCAGCAGCAGAGAACGGACTGGTTACGAGCAGTACTTC.

The chain employs TRBV7-9 and TRBJ1-4, with TRBD1 matching 11 bases. The CDR3 is 16 residues long. J lost 7 bases, V lost 1 base, and 5 bases had no gene match. Germline V gene sequence: CDR1 SEHNR, CDR2 FQNEAQ (reference sequence). For the CDR3, the DNA is TGTGCCAGCAGCTTAGGGACAGGGGGCGGTATTGAAAAACTGTTTTTT. Translated, it gives CASSLGTGGGIEKLFF.

The V and J genes are TRBV3-1 (or the pseudogene TRBV3-2) and TRBJ2-1, with 8 bases aligning to TRBD2. The CDR3 is 14 amino acids. The ends lost 3 bases at V and 4 bases at J; junction bases unmatched: 2. From germline, CDR1 is LGHDT and CDR2 YNNKEL (reference sequence). The CDR3 DNA reads TGTGCCAGCAGCCACGGGGGGGGTTACAATGAGCAGTTCTTC. It is translated as CASSHGGGYNEQFF.

The chain recombines TRBV28 with TRBJ1-2; 7 bases are a match to TRBD1. J was trimmed by 4 bases and V by 6 bases; bases with no gene match: 8. The CDR3 extends over 14 amino acids. Germline lookup yields CDR1 MDHEN and CDR2 SYDVKM. This CDR3 is CASSMGQLVYGYTF. The CDR3 bases are TGTGCCAGCAGCATGGGACAGCTGGTCTATGGCTACACCTTC.

The rearrangement links TRBV10-2 to TRBJ1-5; no clear D. CDR3 size: 13 residues. Germline assignment: CDR1 WSHSY and CDR2 SAAADI. V dropped 0 bases and J dropped 4 bases, with 4 bases sitting between them. In nucleotides, the CDR3 is TGCGCCAGCAGTGAGTCGCAGAATCAGCCCCAGCATTTT. This translates into CASSESQNQPQHF.

This chain uses TRBV5-1 with TRBJ1-4; 9 bases are shared with TRBD1. Germline values: CDR1 SGHRS, CDR2 YFSETQ. The J segment lost 5 bases and the V segment lost 5 bases, leaving 10 bases of the junction unmatched. This CDR3 comprises 16 residues. CDR3 amino acids: CASSSMGGQGNEKLFF. In DNA form, the CDR3 reads TGCGCCAGCAGTTCAATGGGAGGACAGGGGAATGAAAAACTGTTTTTT.

The chain has TRBV6-5 and TRBJ2-7; TRBD2 matches 11 bases. Germline loops: CDR1 MNHEY, CDR2 SVGAGI. The junction had 7 bases not matched to a gene; V was cut back by 5 bases and J by 4 bases. CDR3 length equals 15 residues. CDR3 amino acids: CASSPPIAGGYEQYF. CDR3 sequence (DNA): TGTGCCAGCAGTCCCCCTATAGCGGGAGGGTACGAGCAGTACTTC.

The J gene is TRBJ1-1, the V gene TRBV29-1, with 8 positions matching TRBD1. CDR1 and CDR2 from the germline V gene are SQVTM and ANQGSEA. This CDR3 has 13 amino acids. The J segment lost 3 bases and the V segment lost 7 bases, leaving 7 bases of the junction unmatched. This CDR3 reads CSAGQGSYTEAFF. The CDR3 DNA reads as TGCAGCGCAGGACAGGGCTCGTACACTGAAGCTTTCTTT.

The chain carries TRBV5-1 and TRBJ1-5; tentative D call: TRBD1 (5 bases). CDR3 length: 13 residues. CDR1 and CDR2 from the germline V gene are SGHRS and YFSETQ. The V and J ends lost 5 bases and 7 bases respectively, with 13 bases between them. CDR3 protein: CASSYGGEQPQHF. The CDR3 coding sequence is TGCGCCAGCAGTTACGGGGGGGAACAGCCCCAGCATTTT.

The V and J genes are TRBV7-9 and TRBJ1-6; possibly TRBD1 for D (6 bases). The CDR3 totals 15 residues. Germline loops: CDR1 SEHNR, CDR2 FQNEAQ (reference sequence). Trimming left V 2 bases short and J 7 bases short, with 12 bases between. The CDR3 bases are TGTGCCAGCAGCTTATACGGCAGGGGAAATTCACCCCTCCACTTT. It encodes CASSLYGRGNSPLHF. Full variable domain (remainder filled in from reference TRBV7-9 and TRBJ1-6): DTGVSQNPRHKITKRGQNVTFRCDPISEHNRLYWYRQTLGQGPEFLTYFQNEAQLEKSRLLSDRFSAERPKGSFSTLEIQRTEQGDSAMYLCASSLYGRGNSPLHFGNGTRLTVT.

The rearrangement uses TRBV10-3 and TRBJ2-1; TRBD2 matches at 9 bases. Germline V CDR1 and CDR2: ENHRY, SYGVKD. The CDR3 length is 17 residues. The trim removed 1 base at V and 5 bases at J, leaving 9 bases unmatched. The CDR3 DNA is TGTGCCATCAGTGAGTACGGCGGAGCGGGAGGCCACAATGAGCAGTTCTTC. Translated, it gives CAISEYGGAGGHNEQFF.

V gene TRBV30 combines with J gene TRBJ1-6; TRBD1 is a possible D gene (6 bases). The ends were cut back, 4 bases at V and 10 bases at J, with 20 bases in the middle. This CDR3 contains 15 residues. Germline V gives CDR1 GTSNPN, CDR2 SVGIG (reference sequence). The CDR3 loop reads CAWTLLTGFGSPLHF. CDR3 nucleotide sequence: TGTGCCTGGACCCTACTCACAGGGTTCGGATCACCCCTCCACTTT.

The V gene is TRBV9, the J gene TRBJ1-1; 7 nucleotides agree with TRBD1. V shed 4 bases and J 3 bases; nucleotides not matched to a gene: 6. CDR3 length: 14 residues. Germline values: CDR1 SGDLS, CDR2 YYNGEE. The CDR3 coding sequence is TGTGCCAGCAGCTTTCTCGACAGGGACACTGAAGCTTTCTTT. Its translation is CASSFLDRDTEAFF.

Sample share makes this clone medium-sized. The J gene is TRBJ2-7, the V gene TRBV10-2; 9 bases map to TRBD1. CDR1 WSHSY and CDR2 SAAADI come from the germline V gene. With V trimmed by 7 bases and J by 6 bases, 10 bases remained unmatched. CDR3 size: 14 residues. In nucleotides, the CDR3 is TGCGCCAGCACGTGGGACAGGGTCAGTTCCGAGCAGTACTTC. Amino acid sequence: CASTWDRVSSEQYF.

The V call is TRBV30, the J call TRBJ1-2; 9 bases are shared with TRBD1. This CDR3 contains 15 residues. V shed 2 bases and J 4 bases; nucleotides not matched to a gene: 8. Germline-derived CDR1 and CDR2 are GTSNPN and SVGIG (reference sequence). The CDR3 DNA reads TGTGCCTGGAGTTACAGGGGGCGTAAACTCTATGGCTACACCTTC. Its translation is CAWSYRGRKLYGYTF.

J is TRBJ2-7 and V is TRBV23-1; D gene uncertain. TRBV23-1 is identified as an open reading frame with a role that is uncertain. V shed 2 bases and J shed 6 bases, with 8 bases lying between them. The CDR3 runs 12 residues. The CDR3 DNA is TGCGCCAGCAGTCAAGGGCAAGGCGAGCAGTACTTC. Its protein product is CASSQGQGEQYF.

The chain couples TRBV10-3 to TRBJ1-1; 7 bases align to TRBD1. Trimming took 10 bases from V and 7 from J; bases not matched to a gene: 18. Germline V gene lookup returns CDR1 ENHRY and CDR2 SYGVKD. The CDR3 runs 15 residues. The CDR3: CATERWQGGKGEAFF. The CDR3 bases are TGTGCCACCGAACGTTGGCAGGGGGGCAAGGGTGAAGCTTTCTTT.

The chain employs TRBV2 and TRBJ1-1; D is undetermined. Trimming stripped 6 bases from V and 4 bases from J, with 9 bases between. The CDR3 has 12 amino acids. CDR1 and CDR2 from the germline V gene are SNHLY and FYNNEI. The CDR3 loop is CASSLVLTEAFF. DNA for the CDR3: TGTGCCAGCAGCCTAGTACTCACTGAAGCTTTCTTT.